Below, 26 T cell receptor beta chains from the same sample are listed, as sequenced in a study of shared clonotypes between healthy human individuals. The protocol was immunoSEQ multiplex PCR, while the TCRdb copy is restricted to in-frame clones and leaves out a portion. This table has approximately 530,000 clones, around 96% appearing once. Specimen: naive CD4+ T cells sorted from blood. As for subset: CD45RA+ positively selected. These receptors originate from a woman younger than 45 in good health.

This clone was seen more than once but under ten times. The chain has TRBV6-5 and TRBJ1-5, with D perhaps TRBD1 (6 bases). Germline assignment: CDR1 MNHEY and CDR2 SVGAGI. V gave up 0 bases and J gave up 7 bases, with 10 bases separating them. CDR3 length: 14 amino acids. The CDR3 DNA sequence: TGTGCCAGCAGTTACTCGGCAGGGGAACAGCCCCAGCATTTT. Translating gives CASSYSAGEQPQHF.

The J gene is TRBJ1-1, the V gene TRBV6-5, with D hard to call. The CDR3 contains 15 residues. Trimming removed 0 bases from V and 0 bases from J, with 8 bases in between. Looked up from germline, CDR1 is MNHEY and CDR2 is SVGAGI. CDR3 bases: TGTGCCAGCAGTTACTCGGACGTCCTGAACACTGAAGCTTTCTTT. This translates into CASSYSDVLNTEAFF.

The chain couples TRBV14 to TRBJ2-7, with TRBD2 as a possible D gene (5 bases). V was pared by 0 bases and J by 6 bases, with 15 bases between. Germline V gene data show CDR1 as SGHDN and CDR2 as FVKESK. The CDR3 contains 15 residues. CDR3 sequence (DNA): TGTGCCAGCAGCCAAGAGTGGGGAGTTCCAGGCGAGCAGTACTTC. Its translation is CASSQEWGVPGEQYF.

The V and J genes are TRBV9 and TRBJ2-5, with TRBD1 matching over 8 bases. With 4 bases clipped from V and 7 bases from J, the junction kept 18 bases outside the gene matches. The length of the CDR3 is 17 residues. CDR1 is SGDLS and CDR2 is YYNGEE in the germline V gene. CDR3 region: CASSYRDRLEALGTQYF. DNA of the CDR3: TGTGCCAGCAGCTACCGGGACAGGTTGGAGGCATTGGGGACCCAGTACTTC.

CDR3 protein: CASAPISTGGYEQYF. CDR3 sequence (DNA): TGCGCCAGCGCCCCGATCTCGACAGGGGGCTACGAGCAGTACTTC. V gene TRBV5-1 combines with J gene TRBJ2-7; TRBD1 matches at 9 bases. Per germline, CDR1 SGHRS and CDR2 YFSETQ. Losses at the gene ends were 7 bases for V and 3 bases for J; bases not matched to a gene: 11. The CDR3 consists of 15 residues.

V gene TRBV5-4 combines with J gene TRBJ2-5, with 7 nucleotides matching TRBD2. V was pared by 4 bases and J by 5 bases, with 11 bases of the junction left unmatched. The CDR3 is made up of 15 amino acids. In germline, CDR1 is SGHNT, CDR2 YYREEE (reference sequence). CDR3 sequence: CASSAGGGPGETQYF. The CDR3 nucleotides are TGTGCCAGCAGCGCCGGGGGAGGGCCAGGCGAGACCCAGTACTTC.

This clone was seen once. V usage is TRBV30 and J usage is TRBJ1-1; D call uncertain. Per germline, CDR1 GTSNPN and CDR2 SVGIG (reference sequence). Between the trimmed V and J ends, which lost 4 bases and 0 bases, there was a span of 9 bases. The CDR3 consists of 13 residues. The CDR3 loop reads CAWINLMNTEAFF. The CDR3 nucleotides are TGTGCCTGGATTAACTTAATGAACACTGAAGCTTTCTTT.

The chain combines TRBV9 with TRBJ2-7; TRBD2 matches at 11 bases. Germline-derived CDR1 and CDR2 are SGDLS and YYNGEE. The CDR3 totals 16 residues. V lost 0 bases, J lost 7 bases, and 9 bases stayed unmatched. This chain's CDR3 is CASSVGGSSGRREQYF. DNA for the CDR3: TGTGCCAGCAGCGTAGGTGGATCTAGCGGGAGGAGGGAGCAGTACTTC.

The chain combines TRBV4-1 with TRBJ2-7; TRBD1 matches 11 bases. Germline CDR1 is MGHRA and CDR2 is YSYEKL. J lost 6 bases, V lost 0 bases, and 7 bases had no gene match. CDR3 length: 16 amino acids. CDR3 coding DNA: TGCGCCAGCAGCCAAGATCCCGGGACAGGGGGAACCGAGCAGTACTTC. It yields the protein CASSQDPGTGGTEQYF.

Here the CDR3 reads CASSSSSTDTQYF. The CDR3 bases are TGTGCCAGCAGTTCGTCTAGCACAGATACGCAGTATTTT. J is TRBJ2-3 and V is TRBV27; the D is unclear. V gave up 4 bases and J gave up 0 bases, with 5 bases separating them. The CDR3 runs to 13 residues. Germline V gene sequence: CDR1 MNHEY, CDR2 SMNVEV (reference sequence).

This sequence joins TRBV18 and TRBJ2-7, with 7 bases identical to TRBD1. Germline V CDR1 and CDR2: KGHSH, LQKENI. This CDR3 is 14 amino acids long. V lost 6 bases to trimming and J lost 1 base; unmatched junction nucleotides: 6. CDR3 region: CASSPGQQSYEQYF. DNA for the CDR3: TGTGCCAGCTCCCCGGGACAGCAGTCCTACGAGCAGTACTTC.

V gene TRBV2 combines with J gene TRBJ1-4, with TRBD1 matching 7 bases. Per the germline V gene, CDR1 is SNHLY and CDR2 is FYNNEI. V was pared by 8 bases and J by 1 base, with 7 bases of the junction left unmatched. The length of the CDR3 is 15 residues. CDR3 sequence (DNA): TGTGCCAGCCAAGTCGACAGGGAAACTAATGAAAAACTGTTTTTT. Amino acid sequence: CASQVDRETNEKLFF. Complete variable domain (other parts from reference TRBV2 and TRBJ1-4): EPEVTQTPSHQVTQMGQEVILRCVPISNHLYFYWYRQILGQKVEFLVSFYNNEISEKSEIFDDQFSVERPDGSNFTLKIRSTKLEDSAMYFCASQVDRETNEKLFFGSGTQLSVL.

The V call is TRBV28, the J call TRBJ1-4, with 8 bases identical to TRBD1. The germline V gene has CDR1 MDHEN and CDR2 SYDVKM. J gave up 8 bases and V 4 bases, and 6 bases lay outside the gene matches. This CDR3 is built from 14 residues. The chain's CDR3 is CASSSRGLGEKLFF. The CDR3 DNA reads TGTGCCAGCAGTTCCAGGGGGCTTGGGGAAAAACTGTTTTTT.

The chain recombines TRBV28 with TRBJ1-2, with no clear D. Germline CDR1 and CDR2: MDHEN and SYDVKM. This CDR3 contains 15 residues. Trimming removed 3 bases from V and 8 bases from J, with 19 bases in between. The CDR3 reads CASSFPGWRVGGYTF. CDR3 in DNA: TGTGCCAGCAGTTTCCCGGGTTGGAGGGTTGGCGGCTACACCTTC.

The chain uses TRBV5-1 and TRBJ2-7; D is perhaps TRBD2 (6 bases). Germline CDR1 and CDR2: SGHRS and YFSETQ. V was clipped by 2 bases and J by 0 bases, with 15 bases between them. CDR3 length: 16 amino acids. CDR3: CASSFTIADPSYEQYF. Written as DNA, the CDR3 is TGCGCCAGCAGCTTTACAATAGCGGATCCCTCCTACGAGCAGTACTTC.

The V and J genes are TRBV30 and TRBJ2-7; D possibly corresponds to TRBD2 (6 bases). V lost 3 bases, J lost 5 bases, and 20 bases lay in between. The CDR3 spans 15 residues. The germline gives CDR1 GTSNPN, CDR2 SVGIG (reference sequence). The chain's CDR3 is CAWSPHRDLGNEQYF. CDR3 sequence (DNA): TGTGCCTGGAGCCCTCACCGGGACTTAGGAAACGAGCAGTACTTC.

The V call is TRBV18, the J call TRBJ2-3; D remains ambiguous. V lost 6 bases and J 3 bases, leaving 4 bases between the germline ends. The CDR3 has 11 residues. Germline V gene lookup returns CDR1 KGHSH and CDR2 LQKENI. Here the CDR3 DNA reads TGTGCCAGCTCTAATACAGATACGCAGTATTTT. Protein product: CASSNTDTQYF.

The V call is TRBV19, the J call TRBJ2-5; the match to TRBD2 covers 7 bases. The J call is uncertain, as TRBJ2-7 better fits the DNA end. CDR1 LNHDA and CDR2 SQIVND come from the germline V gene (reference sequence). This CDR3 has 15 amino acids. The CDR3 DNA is TGTGCCAGTAGTATTACCCCCGGGACTAACTACGAGCAGTACTTC. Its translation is CASSITPGTNYEQYF.

The CDR3 loop is CASSLALNTEAFF. In DNA form, the CDR3 reads TGTGCCAGCAGCTTAGCCCTGAACACTGAAGCTTTCTTT. V is TRBV7-8 and J is TRBJ1-1; D not resolved. V was clipped by 0 bases and J by 0 bases, with 2 bases between them. Germline values: CDR1 SGHVS, CDR2 FQNEAQ. The length of the CDR3 is 13 residues.

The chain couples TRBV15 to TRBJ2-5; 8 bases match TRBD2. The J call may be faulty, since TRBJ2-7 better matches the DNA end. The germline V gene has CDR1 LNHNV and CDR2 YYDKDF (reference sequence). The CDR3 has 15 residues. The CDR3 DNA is TGTGCCACCAGCAGAGGACTAAGCGGGAGCGGCGAGCAGTACTTC. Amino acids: CATSRGLSGSGEQYF.

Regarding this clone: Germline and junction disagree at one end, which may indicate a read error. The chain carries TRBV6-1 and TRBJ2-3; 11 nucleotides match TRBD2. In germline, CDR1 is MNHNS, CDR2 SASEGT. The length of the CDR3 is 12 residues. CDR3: CASSQPGLAAFF. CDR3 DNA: TGTGCCAGCAGTCAACCGGGACTAGCGGCCTTTTTT.

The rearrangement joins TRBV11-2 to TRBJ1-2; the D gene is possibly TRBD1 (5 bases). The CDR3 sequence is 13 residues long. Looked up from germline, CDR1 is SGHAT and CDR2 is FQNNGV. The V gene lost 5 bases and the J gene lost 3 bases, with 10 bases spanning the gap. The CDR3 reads CASSGQQDYGYTF. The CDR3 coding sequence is TGTGCCAGCAGCGGGCAACAGGACTATGGCTACACCTTC.

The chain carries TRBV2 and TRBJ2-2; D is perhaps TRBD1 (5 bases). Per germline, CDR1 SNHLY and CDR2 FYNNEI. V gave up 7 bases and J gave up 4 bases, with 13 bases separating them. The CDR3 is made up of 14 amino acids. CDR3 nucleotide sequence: TGTGCCAGCACCACCGACAGTGCCACCGGGGAGCTGTTTTTT. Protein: CASTTDSATGELFF. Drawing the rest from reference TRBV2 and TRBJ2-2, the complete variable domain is EPEVTQTPSHQVTQMGQEVILRCVPISNHLYFYWYRQILGQKVEFLVSFYNNEISEKSEIFDDQFSVERPDGSNFTLKIRSTKLEDSAMYFCASTTDSATGELFFGEGSRLTVL.

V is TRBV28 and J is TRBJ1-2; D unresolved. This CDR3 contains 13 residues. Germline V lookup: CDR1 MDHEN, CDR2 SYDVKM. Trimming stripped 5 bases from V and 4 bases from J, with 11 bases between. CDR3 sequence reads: CASSPPSFYGYTF. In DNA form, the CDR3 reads TGTGCCAGCAGTCCCCCAAGCTTCTATGGCTACACCTTC.

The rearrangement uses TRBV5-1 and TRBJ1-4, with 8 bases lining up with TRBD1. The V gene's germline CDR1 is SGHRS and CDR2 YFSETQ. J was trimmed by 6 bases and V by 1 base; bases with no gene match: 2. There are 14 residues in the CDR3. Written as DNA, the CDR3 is TGCGCCAGCAGCTTGAAGACAGGGGATGAAAAACTGTTTTTT. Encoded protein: CASSLKTGDEKLFF. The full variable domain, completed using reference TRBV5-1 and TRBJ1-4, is KAGVTQTPRYLIKTRGQQVTLSCSPISGHRSVSWYQQTPGQGLQFLFEYFSETQRNKGNFPGRFSGRQFSNSRSEMNVSTLELGDSALYLCASSLKTGDEKLFFGSGTQLSVL.

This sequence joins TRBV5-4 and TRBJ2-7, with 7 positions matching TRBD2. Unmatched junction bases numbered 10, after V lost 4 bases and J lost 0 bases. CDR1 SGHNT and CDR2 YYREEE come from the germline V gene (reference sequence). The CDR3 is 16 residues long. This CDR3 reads CASSSAPGGSSYEQYF. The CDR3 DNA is TGTGCCAGCAGCAGCGCCCCCGGGGGGAGCTCCTACGAGCAGTACTTC.